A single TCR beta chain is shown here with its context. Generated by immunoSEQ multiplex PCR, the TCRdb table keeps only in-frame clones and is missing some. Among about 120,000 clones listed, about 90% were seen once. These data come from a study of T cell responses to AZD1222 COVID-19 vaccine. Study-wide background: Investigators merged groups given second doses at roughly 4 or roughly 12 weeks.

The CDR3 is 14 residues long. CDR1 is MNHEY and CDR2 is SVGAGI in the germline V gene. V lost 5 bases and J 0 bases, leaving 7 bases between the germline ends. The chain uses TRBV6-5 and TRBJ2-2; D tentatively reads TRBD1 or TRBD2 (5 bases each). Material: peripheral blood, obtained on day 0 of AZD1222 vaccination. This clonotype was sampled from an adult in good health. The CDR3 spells CASSRDPNTGELFF. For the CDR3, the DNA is TGTGCCAGCAGTCGGGACCCGAACACCGGGGAGCTGTTTTTT.